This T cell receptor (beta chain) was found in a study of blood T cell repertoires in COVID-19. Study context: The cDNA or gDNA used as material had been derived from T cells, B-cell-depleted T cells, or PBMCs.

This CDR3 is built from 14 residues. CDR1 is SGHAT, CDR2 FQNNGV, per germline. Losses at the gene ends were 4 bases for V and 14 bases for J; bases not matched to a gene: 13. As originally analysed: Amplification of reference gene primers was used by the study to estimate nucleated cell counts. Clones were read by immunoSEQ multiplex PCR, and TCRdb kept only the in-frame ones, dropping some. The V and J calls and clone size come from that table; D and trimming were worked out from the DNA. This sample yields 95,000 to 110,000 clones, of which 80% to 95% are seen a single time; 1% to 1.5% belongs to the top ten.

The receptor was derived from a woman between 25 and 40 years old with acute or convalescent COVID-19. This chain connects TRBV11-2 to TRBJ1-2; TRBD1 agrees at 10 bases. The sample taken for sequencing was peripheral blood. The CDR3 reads CASSSTGTGDSRTF. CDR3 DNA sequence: TGTGCCAGCAGCTCGACCGGGACAGGGGATTCGCGGACCTTC.